The present T cell receptor (beta chain) was sequenced within a study of shared clonotypes between healthy human individuals. Terminally differentiated effector memory CD45RA+ cells were excluded by CCR7 positive selection of CD45RO-negative cells. Clones were read by immunoSEQ multiplex PCR, and TCRdb kept only the in-frame ones, dropping some. The sample shows some 2,100,000 clones, roughly 91% of them seen only once. This CDR3 spans 22 amino acids. Looked up from germline, CDR1 is SQVTM and CDR2 is ANQGSEA. V lost 1 base, J lost 4 bases, and 25 bases stayed unmatched. The V gene is TRBV29-1, the J gene TRBJ2-1, with 10 bases lining up with TRBD2. The sequence was collected from a man aged 18 to 29 in good health. Some clones in this sample may be carry-over from other donors' samples. The sequenced sample was naive CD8+ T cells from PBMCs. CDR3 region: CSVEASPRWGRGAGGPYNEQFF. CDR3 DNA: TGCAGCGTTGAAGCCTCACCACGGTGGGGTAGGGGAGCGGGAGGGCCGTACAATGAGCAGTTCTTC.